This TCR beta chain was sequenced during a study of PD-1 blockade in classical Hodgkin lymphoma. Patients all relapsed after autologous stem cell transplantation, and there was variation in brentuximab vedotin exposure. TCRdb keeps only in-frame clones here, not all; method: immunoSEQ multiplex PCR. The table has over 60,000 clones, 71% seen once; the top ten hold 7.5% to 10%. The germline V gene encodes CDR1 SGHRS and CDR2 YFSETQ. The V and J ends lost 1 base and 8 bases respectively, with 10 bases between them. The CDR3 spans 13 residues. The V call is TRBV5-1, the J call TRBJ2-1, with D possibly TRBD2 on 5 matching bases. The sample in question was peripheral blood mononuclear cells (PBMCs), obtained before the second cycle of nivolumab. This sequence was found in a human donor with classical Hodgkin lymphoma. CDR3 nucleotides: TGCGCCAGCAGCTTGAGGCGGGTCGATGAGCAGTTCTTC. Encoded protein: CASSLRRVDEQFF. The entire variable domain, with the rest obtained from reference TRBV5-1 and TRBJ2-1, is as follows: KAGVTQTPRYLIKTRGQQVTLSCSPISGHRSVSWYQQTPGQGLQFLFEYFSETQRNKGNFPGRFSGRQFSNSRSEMNVSTLELGDSALYLCASSLRRVDEQFFGPGTRLTVL.